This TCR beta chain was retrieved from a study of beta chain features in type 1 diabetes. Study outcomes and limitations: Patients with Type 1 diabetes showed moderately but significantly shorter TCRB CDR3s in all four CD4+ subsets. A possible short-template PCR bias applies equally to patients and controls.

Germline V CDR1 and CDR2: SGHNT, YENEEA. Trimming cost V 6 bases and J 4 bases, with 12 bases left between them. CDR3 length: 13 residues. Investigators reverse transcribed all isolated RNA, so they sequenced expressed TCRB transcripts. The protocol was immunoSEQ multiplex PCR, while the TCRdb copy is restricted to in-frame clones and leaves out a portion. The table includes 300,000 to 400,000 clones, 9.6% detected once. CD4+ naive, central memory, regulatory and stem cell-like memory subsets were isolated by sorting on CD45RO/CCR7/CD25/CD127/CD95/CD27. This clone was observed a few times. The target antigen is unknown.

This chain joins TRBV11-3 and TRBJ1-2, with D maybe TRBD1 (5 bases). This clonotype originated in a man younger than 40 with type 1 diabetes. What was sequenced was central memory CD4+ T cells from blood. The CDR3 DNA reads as TGTGCCAGCAGGCAACCAGGGTTCTATGGCTACACCTTC. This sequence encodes CASRQPGFYGYTF. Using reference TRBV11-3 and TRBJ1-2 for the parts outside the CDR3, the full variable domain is EAGVVQSPRYKIIEKKQPVAFWCNPISGHNTLYWYLQNLGQGPELLIRYENEEAVDDSQLPKDRFSAERLKGVDSTLKIQPAELGDSAVYLCASRQPGFYGYTFGSGTRLTVV.